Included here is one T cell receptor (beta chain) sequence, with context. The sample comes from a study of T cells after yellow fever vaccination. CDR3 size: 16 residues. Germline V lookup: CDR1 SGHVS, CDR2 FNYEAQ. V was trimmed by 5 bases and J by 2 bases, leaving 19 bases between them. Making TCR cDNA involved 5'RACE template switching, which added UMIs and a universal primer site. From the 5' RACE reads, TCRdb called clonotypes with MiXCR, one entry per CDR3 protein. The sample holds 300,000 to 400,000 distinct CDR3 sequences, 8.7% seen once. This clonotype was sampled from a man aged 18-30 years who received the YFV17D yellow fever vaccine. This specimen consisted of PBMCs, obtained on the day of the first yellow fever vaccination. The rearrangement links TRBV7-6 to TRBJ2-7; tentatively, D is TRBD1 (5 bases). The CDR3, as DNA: TGTGCCAGCAGCCACTTCAGCAGGGAAATTCCCTACGAGCAGTACTTC. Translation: CASSHFSREIPYEQYF.